This is a list of T cell receptor beta chains from one sample in a study of shared clonotypes between healthy human individuals. The protocol was immunoSEQ multiplex PCR, while the TCRdb copy is restricted to in-frame clones and leaves out a portion. The sample holds some 1 million clones, about 80% seen once. The sequenced material came from memory CD4+ T cells sorted from blood. These receptors were collected from a man aged 18 to 29 in good health. The CDR3 runs from the conserved cysteine through the conserved F or W. The D gene is left open where the match is weak.

TRBV7-3,-,TRBJ1-1,TGTGCCAGCAGCCTCCTCGGCAGGGCTGGCTCTGAAGCTTTCTTT,CASSLLGRAGSEAFF
TRBV6-6,TRBD1,TRBJ1-2,TGTGCCAGCAGTTCAGGGGGCGAGGACTATGGCTACACCTTC,CASSSGGEDYGYTF
TRBV6-6,TRBD1,TRBJ1-1,TGTGCCAGCAGTTACCAGGGGGCCGTGGCTGAAGCTTTCTTT,CASSYQGAVAEAFF
TRBV30,-,TRBJ2-5,TGTGCCTGGACTAAGTCCCGTGCAGAGACCCAGTACTTC,CAWTKSRAETQYF
TRBV7-9,-,TRBJ1-1,TGTGCCGGGGGAACCGGGAGGGGAGCTTTCTTT,CAGGTGRGAFF
TRBV29-1,TRBD2,TRBJ2-2,TGCAGCATTGGGGGGGTTCCTGCGAACACCGGGGAGCTGTTTTTT,CSIGGVPANTGELFF
TRBV7-2,TRBD1,TRBJ2-7,TGTGCCAGCAGCCCCACACAGGGGGCGGTTCTTTACGAGCAGTACTTC,CASSPTQGAVLYEQYF
TRBV30,TRBD1,TRBJ1-1,TGTGCCTTTTCGGGACAGGGGGCGCGGGCTTTCTTT,CAFSGQGARAFF
TRBV28,-,TRBJ1-5,TGTGCCAGCAGTTTAAGAGGGGATCAGCCCCAGCATTTT,CASSLRGDQPQHF
TRBV21-1,-,TRBJ1-3,TGTGCCAGCAGCAAAGGTATAGAGGGGCCTGGAAACACCATATATTTT,CASSKGIEGPGNTIYF